This TCR beta chain was recovered during a study of T cells in women clearing cervical HPV infection. All donors had a single incident cervical HPV16 infection, not prevalent. In the case of this clone: Its specificity is unknown. Read data end 3 residues before the CDR3 end; the end is taken from the germline J gene.

Sequenced by immunoSEQ multiplex PCR; TCRdb stores in-frame clones only, minus some. This sample carries approximately 12,000 clones, with approximately 9.3% going to the ten biggest clones. The V end lost 6 bases, the J end lost 2 bases, and 11 bases lay between the germline ends. CDR3 length: 12 residues. Germline CDR1 DFQATT, CDR2 SNEGSKA (reference sequence). Regarding the study as a whole: Richness differences could reflect unmeasured T-cell content per sample. Controls had more TRBV6-7 (approximately 0.15%) than cases (about 0.11%).

The chain is built from TRBV20-1 and TRBJ2-7; D might be TRBD1 (6 bases). Sequenced: blood buffy coat. This clonotype was sampled from a woman between 18 and 69 years old with a cervical HPV16 infection that either progressed to CIN3+ or cleared (not recorded which). The CDR3 bases that were read are TGCAGTGCCACGACAGGACCCTACGAG. It encodes CSATTGPYE. The entire CDR3 reads CSATTGPYEQYF.